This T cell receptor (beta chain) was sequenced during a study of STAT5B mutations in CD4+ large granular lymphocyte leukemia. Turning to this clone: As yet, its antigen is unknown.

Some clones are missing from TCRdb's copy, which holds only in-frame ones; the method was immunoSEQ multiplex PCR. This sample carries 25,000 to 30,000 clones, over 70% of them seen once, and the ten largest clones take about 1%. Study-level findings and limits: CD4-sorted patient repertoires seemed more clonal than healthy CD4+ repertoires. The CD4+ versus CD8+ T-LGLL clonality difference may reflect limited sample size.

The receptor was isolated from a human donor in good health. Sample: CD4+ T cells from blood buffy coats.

CDR3 sequence (DNA): TGTGCCAGCAGCCAAGGATGGAGGAAAGGAACTGAAGCTTTCTTT. Its translation is CASSQGWRKGTEAFF. This chain connects TRBV5-5 to TRBJ1-1; D gene ambiguous. The V gene's germline CDR1 is SGHKS and CDR2 YYEKEE (reference sequence). The CDR3 runs to 15 residues. Trimming removed 4 bases from V and 5 bases from J, with 18 bases in between.